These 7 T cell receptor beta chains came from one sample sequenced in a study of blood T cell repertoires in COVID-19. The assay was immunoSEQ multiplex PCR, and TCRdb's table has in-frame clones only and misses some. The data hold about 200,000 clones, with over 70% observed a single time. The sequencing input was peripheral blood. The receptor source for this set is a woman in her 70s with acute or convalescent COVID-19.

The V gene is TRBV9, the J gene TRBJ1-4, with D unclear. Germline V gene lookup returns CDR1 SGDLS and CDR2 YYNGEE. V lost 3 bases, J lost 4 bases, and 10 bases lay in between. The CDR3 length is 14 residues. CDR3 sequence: CASSADKFNEKLFF. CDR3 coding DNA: TGTGCCAGCAGCGCCGACAAATTTAATGAAAAACTGTTTTTT.

The CDR3 sequence is CAISESAGLVKNIQYF. The CDR3 DNA is TGTGCCATCAGTGAGTCGGCAGGGTTAGTCAAAAACATTCAGTACTTC. The V gene is TRBV10-3, the J gene TRBJ2-4, with TRBD1 as a possible D gene (5 bases). V was shortened by 0 bases and J by 3 bases, with 12 bases between the two germline ends. Germline V gives CDR1 ENHRY, CDR2 SYGVKD. The CDR3 has 16 amino acids.

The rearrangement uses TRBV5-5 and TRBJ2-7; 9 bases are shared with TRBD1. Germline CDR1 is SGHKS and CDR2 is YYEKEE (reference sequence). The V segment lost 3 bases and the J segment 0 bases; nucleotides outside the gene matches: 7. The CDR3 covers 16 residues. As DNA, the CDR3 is TGTGCCAGCAGCTGGGGACAGGGAATTCTCTCCTACGAGCAGTACTTC. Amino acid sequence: CASSWGQGILSYEQYF.

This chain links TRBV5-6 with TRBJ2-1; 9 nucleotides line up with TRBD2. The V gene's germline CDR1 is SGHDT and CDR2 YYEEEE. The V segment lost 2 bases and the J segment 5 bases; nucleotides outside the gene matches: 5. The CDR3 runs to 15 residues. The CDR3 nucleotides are TGTGCCAGCAGCTTCGCGGGAGGGGGCCACAATGAGCAGTTCTTC. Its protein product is CASSFAGGGHNEQFF.

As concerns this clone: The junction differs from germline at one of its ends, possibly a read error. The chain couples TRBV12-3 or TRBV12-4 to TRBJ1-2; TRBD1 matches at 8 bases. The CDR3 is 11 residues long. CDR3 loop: CASRDRDSLSF. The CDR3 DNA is TGTGCCAGCAGGGACAGGGACTCTTTATCCTTC.

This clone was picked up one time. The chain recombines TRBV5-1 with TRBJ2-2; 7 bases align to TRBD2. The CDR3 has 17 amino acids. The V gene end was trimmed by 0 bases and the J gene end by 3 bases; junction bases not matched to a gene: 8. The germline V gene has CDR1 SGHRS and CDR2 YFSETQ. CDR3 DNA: TGCGCCAGCAGCTTGGCCCCCAGCGGGAAGGACACCGGGGAGCTGTTTTTT. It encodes CASSLAPSGKDTGELFF.

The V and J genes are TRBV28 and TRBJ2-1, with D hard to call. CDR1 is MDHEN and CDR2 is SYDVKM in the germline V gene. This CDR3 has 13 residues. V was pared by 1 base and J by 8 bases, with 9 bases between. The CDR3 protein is CASSLSVLYEQFF. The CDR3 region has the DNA TGTGCCAGCAGTTTATCGGTGCTGTATGAGCAGTTCTTC.